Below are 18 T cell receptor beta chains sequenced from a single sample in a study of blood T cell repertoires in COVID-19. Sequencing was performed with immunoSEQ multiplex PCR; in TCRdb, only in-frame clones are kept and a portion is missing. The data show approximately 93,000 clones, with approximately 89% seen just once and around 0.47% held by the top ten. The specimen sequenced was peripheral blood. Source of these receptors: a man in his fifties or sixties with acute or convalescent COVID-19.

The CDR3 bases are TGTGCCAGCACCATGACAGCTACGGGCGCCATATATTTT. This gives the protein CASTMTATGAIYF. V and J are TRBV2 and TRBJ1-3; a possible D gene is TRBD1 (5 bases). The CDR3 contains 13 residues. V was cut by 7 bases and J by 11 bases, with 18 bases left in between. CDR1 is SNHLY, CDR2 FYNNEI, per germline.

Written as DNA, the CDR3 is TGTGCCAGCAGCTTGGAAGGGGGTTCGAGTCAGCCCCAGCATTTT. This sequence encodes CASSLEGGSSQPQHF. The genes are TRBV5-5 and TRBJ1-5; D may be TRBD1 (6 bases). The V end was cut by 0 bases, the J end by 6 bases, with 13 bases between. Germline V gene sequence: CDR1 SGHKS, CDR2 YYEKEE (reference sequence). The CDR3 length is 15 residues.

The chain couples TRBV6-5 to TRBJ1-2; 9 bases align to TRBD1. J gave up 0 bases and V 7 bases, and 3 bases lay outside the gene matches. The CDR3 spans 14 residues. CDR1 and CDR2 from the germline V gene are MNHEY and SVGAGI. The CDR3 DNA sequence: TGTGCCAGCAAAAGACAGGGGGCTAACTATGGCTACACCTTC. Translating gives CASKRQGANYGYTF.

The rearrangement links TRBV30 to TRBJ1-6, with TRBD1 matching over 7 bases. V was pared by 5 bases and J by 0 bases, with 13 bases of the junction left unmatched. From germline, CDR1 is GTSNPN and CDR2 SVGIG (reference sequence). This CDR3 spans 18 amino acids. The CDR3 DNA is TGTGCCTGGCGGGACAGTTTACCACTTAGCTCCTATAATTCACCCCTCCACTTT. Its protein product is CAWRDSLPLSSYNSPLHF.

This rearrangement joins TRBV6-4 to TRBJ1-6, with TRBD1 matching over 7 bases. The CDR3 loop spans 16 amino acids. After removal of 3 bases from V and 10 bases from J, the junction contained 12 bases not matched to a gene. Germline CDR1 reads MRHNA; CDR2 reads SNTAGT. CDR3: CASSENPTGIGSPLHF. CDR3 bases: TGTGCCAGCAGTGAGAACCCGACAGGGATCGGGTCACCCCTCCACTTT.

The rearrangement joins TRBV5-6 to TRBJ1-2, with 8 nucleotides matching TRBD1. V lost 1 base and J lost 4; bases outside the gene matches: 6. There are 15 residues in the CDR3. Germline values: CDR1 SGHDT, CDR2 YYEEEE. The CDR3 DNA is TGTGCCAGCAGCTTGATTACCGGGACAGGCTATGGCTACACCTTC. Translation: CASSLITGTGYGYTF.

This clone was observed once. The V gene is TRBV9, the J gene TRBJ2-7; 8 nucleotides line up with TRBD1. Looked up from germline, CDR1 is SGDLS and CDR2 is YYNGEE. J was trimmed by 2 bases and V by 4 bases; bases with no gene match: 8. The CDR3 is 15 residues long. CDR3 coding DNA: TGTGCCAGCAGCCTATCCGGGACAGGAGCCTACGAGCAGTACTTC. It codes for CASSLSGTGAYEQYF.

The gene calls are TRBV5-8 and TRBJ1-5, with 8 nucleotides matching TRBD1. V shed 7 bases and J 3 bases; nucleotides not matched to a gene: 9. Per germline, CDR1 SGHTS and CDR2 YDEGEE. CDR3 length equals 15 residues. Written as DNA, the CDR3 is TGTGCCAGCGGACCCGGGACAGGCTACAATCAGCCCCAGCATTTT. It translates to CASGPGTGYNQPQHF.

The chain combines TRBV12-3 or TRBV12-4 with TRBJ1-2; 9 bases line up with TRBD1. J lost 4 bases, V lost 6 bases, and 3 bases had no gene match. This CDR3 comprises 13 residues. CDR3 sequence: CASSQQGAYGYTF. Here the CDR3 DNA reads TGTGCCAGCAGCCAACAGGGGGCCTATGGCTACACCTTC.

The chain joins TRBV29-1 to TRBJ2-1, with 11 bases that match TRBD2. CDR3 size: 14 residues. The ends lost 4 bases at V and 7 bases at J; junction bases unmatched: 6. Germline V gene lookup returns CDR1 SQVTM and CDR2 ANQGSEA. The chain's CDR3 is CSVGLRLAGNEQFF. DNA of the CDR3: TGCAGCGTTGGCCTTCGACTAGCGGGAAATGAGCAGTTCTTC.

CDR3 DNA: TGTGCCAGCACACCCCGAGGACAAAAGGAAGTAGCTTTCTTT. This codes for CASTPRGQKEVAFF. The J gene is TRBJ1-1, the V gene TRBV6-5; D possibly corresponds to TRBD1 (5 bases). V was trimmed by 7 bases and J by 10 bases, leaving 22 bases between them. Germline CDR1 MNHEY, CDR2 SVGAGI. The CDR3 extends over 14 amino acids.

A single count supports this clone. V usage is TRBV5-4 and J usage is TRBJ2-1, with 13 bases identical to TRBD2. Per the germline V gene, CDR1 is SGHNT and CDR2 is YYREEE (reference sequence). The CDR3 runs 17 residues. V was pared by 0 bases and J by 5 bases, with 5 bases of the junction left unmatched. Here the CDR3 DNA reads TGTGCCAGCAGCTTGGCGGGACTAGCGGGGAGAAACAATGAGCAGTTCTTC. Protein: CASSLAGLAGRNNEQFF. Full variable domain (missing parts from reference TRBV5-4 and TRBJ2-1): ETGVTQSPTHLIKTRGQQVTLRCSSQSGHNTVSWYQQALGQGPQFIFQYYREEENGRGNFPPRFSGLQFPNYSSELNVNALELDDSALYLCASSLAGLAGRNNEQFFGPGTRLTVL.

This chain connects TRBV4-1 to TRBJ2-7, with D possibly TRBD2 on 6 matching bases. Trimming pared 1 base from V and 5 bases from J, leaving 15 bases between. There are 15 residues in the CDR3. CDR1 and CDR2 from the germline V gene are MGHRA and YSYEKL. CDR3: CASSQGTTSTHEQYF. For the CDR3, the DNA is TGCGCCAGCAGCCAAGGGACTACCAGTACTCACGAGCAGTACTTC.

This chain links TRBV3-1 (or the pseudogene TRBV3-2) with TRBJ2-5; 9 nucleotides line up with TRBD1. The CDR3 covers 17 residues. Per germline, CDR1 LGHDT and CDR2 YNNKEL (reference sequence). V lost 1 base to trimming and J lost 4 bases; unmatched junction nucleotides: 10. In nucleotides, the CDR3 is TGTGCCAGCAGCCAAGCCCCCGGGACAGGGTCGGGAGAGACCCAGTACTTC. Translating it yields CASSQAPGTGSGETQYF.

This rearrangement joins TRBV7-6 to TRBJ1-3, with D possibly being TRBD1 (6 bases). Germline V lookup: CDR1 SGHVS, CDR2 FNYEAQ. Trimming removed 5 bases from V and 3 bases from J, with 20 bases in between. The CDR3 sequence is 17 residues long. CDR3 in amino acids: CASSPGGGEVNGNTIYF. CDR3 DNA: TGTGCCAGCAGCCCGGGCGGGGGCGAAGTAAATGGAAACACCATATATTTT.

CDR3 residues: CASRVTGKGGYEQYF. The CDR3 nucleotides read TGTGCCAGCAGGGTCACAGGGAAAGGGGGTTACGAGCAGTACTTC. This sequence joins TRBV11-2 and TRBJ2-7, with D perhaps matching TRBD1 (6 bases). Germline V gene lookup returns CDR1 SGHAT and CDR2 FQNNGV. The CDR3 runs 15 residues. Trimming took off 6 bases at V and 4 bases at J, with 19 bases between the two ends.

The CDR3 here is CAWSEGPGPQGAINEKLFF. DNA of the CDR3: TGTGCCTGGAGTGAGGGCCCCGGACCACAGGGGGCGATTAATGAAAAACTGTTTTTT. V and J are TRBV30 and TRBJ1-4; 9 bases line up with TRBD1. V lost 1 base, J lost 4 bases, and 16 bases stayed unmatched. CDR3 length equals 19 residues. The germline V gene has CDR1 GTSNPN and CDR2 SVGIG (reference sequence).

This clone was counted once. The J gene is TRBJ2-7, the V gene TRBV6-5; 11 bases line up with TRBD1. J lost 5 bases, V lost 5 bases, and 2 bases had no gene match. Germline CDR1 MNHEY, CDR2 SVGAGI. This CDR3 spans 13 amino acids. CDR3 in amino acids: CASSRTGGNEQYF. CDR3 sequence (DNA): TGTGCCAGCAGTCGGACAGGGGGCAACGAGCAGTACTTC.